The 15 T cell receptor beta chains given below trace back to one sample, sequenced in a study of cytomegalovirus exposure and HLA in healthy donors. Sequencing was performed with immunoSEQ multiplex PCR; in TCRdb, only in-frame clones are kept and a portion is missing. The sample carries about 200,000 clones, 84% recorded once. Sequenced material: PBMCs. The receptors originated from a woman aged 25 to 39 in good health and CMV-seropositive.

The rearrangement joins TRBV9 to TRBJ2-3, with unresolved D. Germline values: CDR1 SGDLS, CDR2 YYNGEE. V shed 0 bases and J shed 2 bases, with 7 bases lying between them. The CDR3 is 14 residues long. The CDR3 coding sequence is TGTGCCAGCAGCGTAGGTCCCATCACAGATACGCAGTATTTT. Protein: CASSVGPITDTQYF.

V is TRBV5-1 and J is TRBJ1-2; 7 bases agree with TRBD1. The CDR3 spans 13 residues. Germline lookup yields CDR1 SGHRS and CDR2 YFSETQ. V shed 1 base and J 6 bases; nucleotides not matched to a gene: 3. For the CDR3, the DNA is TGCGCCAGCAGCTTGAACAGGGGAGATGGCTACACCTTC. Protein product: CASSLNRGDGYTF.

This chain uses TRBV29-1 with TRBJ1-1; D not certain. The CDR3 length is 11 residues. Germline CDR1 reads SQVTM; CDR2 reads ANQGSEA. V was trimmed by 0 bases and J by 14 bases, leaving 13 bases between them. CDR3 coding DNA: TGCAGCGTTGAAGAGGGCCCCTCGCCGTTCTTT. Translating it yields CSVEEGPSPFF.

This chain connects TRBV28 to TRBJ2-5; the match to TRBD2 covers 8 bases. The CDR3 consists of 16 residues. CDR1 and CDR2 (germline): MDHEN, SYDVKM. V shed 4 bases, J shed 1 base, and the junction held 8 bases outside the gene matches. The CDR3 here is CASSSPRGGGQETQYF. CDR3 coding DNA: TGTGCCAGCAGTTCGCCCCGGGGGGGCGGCCAAGAGACCCAGTACTTC.

This clone occurred a few times. This chain's CDR3 is CASSYLPTGATEAFF. The CDR3 DNA sequence: TGTGCCAGCAGTTACTTACCAACAGGTGCAACTGAAGCTTTCTTT. The chain links TRBV6-5 to TRBJ1-1; D perhaps matches TRBD1 (5 bases). V shed 1 base and J shed 5 bases, with 14 bases lying between them. The CDR3 runs to 15 residues. CDR1 MNHEY and CDR2 SVGAGI come from the germline V gene.

The rearrangement joins TRBV18 to TRBJ2-7; D may be TRBD2 (6 bases). V was cut by 5 bases and J by 4 bases, with 9 bases left in between. The CDR3 is 12 amino acids. The germline gives CDR1 KGHSH, CDR2 LQKENI. The CDR3 DNA is TGTGCCAGCTCAGGGGGGACTTACGAGCAGTACTTC. Its protein product is CASSGGTYEQYF. Variable domain in full (rest from reference TRBV18 and TRBJ2-7): NAGVMQNPRHLVRRRGQEARLRCSPMKGHSHVYWYRQLPEEGLKFMVYLQKENIIDESGMPKERFSAEFPKEGPSILRIQQVVRGDSAAYFCASSGGTYEQYFGPGTRLTVT.

The chain employs TRBV29-1 and TRBJ1-2; 8 positions agree with TRBD1. The CDR3 covers 14 residues. Germline CDR1 is SQVTM and CDR2 is ANQGSEA. The V segment lost 2 bases and the J segment 2 bases; nucleotides outside the gene matches: 4. The CDR3 DNA sequence: TGCAGCGTTGAAAGGGACAGGCCCAACTATGGCTACACCTTC. Translating it yields CSVERDRPNYGYTF. Complete variable domain (other parts from reference TRBV29-1 and TRBJ1-2): SAVISQKPSRDICQRGTSLTIQCQVDSQVTMMFWYRQQPGQSLTLIATANQGSEATYESGFVIDKFPISRPNLTFSTLTVSNMSPEDSSIYLCSVERDRPNYGYTFGSGTRLTVV.

The chain is built from TRBV2 and TRBJ1-1; 7 bases fit TRBD1. CDR1 is SNHLY and CDR2 is FYNNEI in the germline V gene. V gave up 8 bases and J gave up 8 bases; unmatched junction bases: 8. This CDR3 spans 12 amino acids. In DNA form, the CDR3 reads TGTGCCAGCTCCGAGGACAGGCTAGAAGCTTTCTTT. This encodes CASSEDRLEAFF.

This chain uses TRBV6-6 with TRBJ2-7; 10 bases align to TRBD1. This CDR3 has 13 amino acids. V lost 7 bases and J lost 6; bases outside the gene matches: 6. Germline V gives CDR1 MNHNY, CDR2 SVGAGI (reference sequence). The CDR3 DNA reads as TGTGCCAGCACCGTGACAGGGGGCGGCGAGCAGTACTTC. Translated, it gives CASTVTGGGEQYF.

V is TRBV30 and J is TRBJ2-3; D is possibly TRBD1 (6 bases). The V end was cut by 7 bases, the J end by 4 bases, with 12 bases between. The CDR3 is 12 amino acids. The germline CDR1 and CDR2 sequences are GTSNPN and SVGIG (reference sequence). In DNA, the CDR3 is TGTGCCTTCAGGGGCCCTGCAGATACGCAGTATTTT. Amino acid sequence: CAFRGPADTQYF.

The chain couples TRBV27 to TRBJ1-1; 8 positions agree with TRBD1. CDR3 length: 14 residues. With V trimmed by 0 bases and J by 7 bases, 4 bases remained unmatched. Germline values: CDR1 MNHEY, CDR2 SMNVEV (reference sequence). The CDR3 DNA sequence: TGTGCCAGCAGTTTATCGAACAGGGGGAATGAAGCTTTCTTT. This sequence encodes CASSLSNRGNEAFF.

The rearrangement joins TRBV6-1 to TRBJ1-1; TRBD1 might be the D (5 bases). This CDR3 spans 13 amino acids. Germline V CDR1 and CDR2: MNHNS, SASEGT. The V and J ends lost 6 bases and 13 bases respectively, with 21 bases between them. CDR3 sequence: CASRDDLGREGFF. The CDR3 bases are TGTGCCAGCAGGGACGATTTAGGCAGGGAGGGTTTCTTT.

V gene TRBV19 combines with J gene TRBJ1-1, with 7 nucleotides matching TRBD1. V was pared by 3 bases and J by 5 bases, with 6 bases of the junction left unmatched. The CDR3 loop spans 14 amino acids. Germline V gives CDR1 LNHDA, CDR2 SQIVND (reference sequence). The CDR3 coding sequence is TGTGCCAGTAGTATCGGGACAGCCCAGACTGAAGCTTTCTTT. It is translated as CASSIGTAQTEAFF.

The rearrangement joins TRBV7-9 to TRBJ1-2, with TRBD1 matching 7 bases. The CDR3 has 15 amino acids. The germline V gene has CDR1 SEHNR and CDR2 FQNEAQ (reference sequence). V shed 5 bases and J 5 bases; nucleotides not matched to a gene: 11. This chain's CDR3 is CASSNRDSSGYGYTF. In DNA, the CDR3 is TGTGCCAGCAGCAACCGGGACAGTTCGGGTTATGGCTACACCTTC.

This clone appeared once. The V gene is TRBV11-3, the J gene TRBJ2-3; 9 bases are a match to TRBD1. The CDR3 length is 14 residues. Germline-derived CDR1 and CDR2 are SGHNT and YENEEA. With 5 bases clipped from V and 5 bases from J, the junction kept 5 bases outside the gene matches. The CDR3 protein is CASSNDRGGDTQYF. The DNA for the CDR3 is TGTGCCAGCAGCAACGACAGGGGGGGAGATACGCAGTATTTT.